The rows below give T cell receptor beta chains drawn from one sample of a study of shared clonotypes between healthy human individuals. Libraries were prepared by immunoSEQ multiplex PCR; TCRdb keeps only in-frame clonotypes and omits some of them. The sample holds 2.3 million or so clones, 90% to 95% seen once. The sequencing sample was made of naive CD4+ T cells from PBMCs. These receptors all stem from a man aged 18 to 30 in good health. Some clones in this sample may be carry-over from other donors' samples. The CDR3 runs from the conserved cysteine through the conserved F or W. The D gene is left open where the match is weak. Size values are once, few and many counts, or a class for expanded clones, and some rows have none.

CDR3 length	J gene	D gene	clone size	V gene	CDR3 DNA	CDR3 protein
14	TRBJ1-4	TRBD1	few	TRBV28	TGTGCCAGCAGCGGGGACAGGGGAGAGGAAAAACTGTTTTTT	CASSGDRGEEKLFF
12	TRBJ2-7	NA	NA	TRBV2	TGTGCCAGCAGTGAAGGGTGGGGCGAGCAGTACTTC	CASSEGWGEQYF
14	TRBJ1-2	TRBD1	few	TRBV30	TGTGCCTGTGGTTTGAGACAGGGGATCTATGGCTACACCTTC	CACGLRQGIYGYTF
14	TRBJ2-7	NA	NA	TRBV7-9	TGTGCCAGCAGCCCCCGGACGCATAGGGCCGAGCAGTACTTC	CASSPRTHRAEQYF
14	TRBJ2-7	NA	NA	TRBV6-5	TGTGCCAGCAGACCTTTTAGCGGTTCCTACGAGCAGTACTTC	CASRPFSGSYEQYF
15	TRBJ2-1	NA	NA	TRBV10-3	TGTGCCATCGGGCTAGGCTCCACGGAGGGAGGTGAGCAGTTCTTC	CAIGLGSTEGGEQFF
17	TRBJ2-4	TRBD2	NA	TRBV4-3	TGCGCCAGCAGCCAAGGACGGGGGGGGCTGGCCAAAAACATTCAGTACTTC	CASSQGRGGLAKNIQYF
16	TRBJ1-3	NA	NA	TRBV7-8	TGTGCCAGCACCACAAAAACAGACTCCTCTGGAAACACCATATATTTT	CASTTKTDSSGNTIYF
11	TRBJ1-3	NA	NA	TRBV11-2	TGTGCCAGCAGCCTCGGAAACACCATATATTTT	CASSLGNTIYF
13	TRBJ2-1	NA	NA	TRBV2	TGTGCCAGCTCGGAGTTAGGCGTCAATGAGCAGTTCTTC	CASSELGVNEQFF
15	TRBJ2-4	NA	NA	TRBV18	TGTGCCAGCTCACCACGAACTGCCCGGGAGAACATTCAGTACTTC	CASSPRTARENIQYF
13	TRBJ1-1	TRBD1	NA	TRBV11-2	TGTGCCAGCAGCCGTGGGACAGTAAAGCAAGCTTTCTTT	CASSRGTVKQAFF
13	TRBJ1-2	NA	NA	TRBV5-4	TGTGCCAGCAGCACTAGCCTCCAGTGGGGCTACACCTTC	CASSTSLQWGYTF
15	TRBJ2-1	NA	NA	TRBV9	TGTGCCAGCAGCTCAACAGGGCGGCCCTACAATGAGCAGTTCTTC	CASSSTGRPYNEQFF
15	TRBJ1-1	NA	few	TRBV5-1	TGCGCCAGCAGCGGCTCCGGGCAGGTGAACACTGAAGCTTTCTTT	CASSGSGQVNTEAFF
15	TRBJ2-7	NA	NA	TRBV18	TGTGCCAGCTCACGAGGGACTTCCACCAACTACGAGCAGTACTTC	CASSRGTSTNYEQYF
14	TRBJ2-3	NA	NA	TRBV5-1	TGCGCCAGCAGCTTGGGTGGTAGCACAGATACGCAGTATTTT	CASSLGGSTDTQYF
15	TRBJ2-7	NA	NA	TRBV28	TGTGCCAGCAGCCCCGCCCGGGGGAACAGCCACGAGCAGTACTTC	CASSPARGNSHEQYF
13	TRBJ1-1	NA	NA	TRBV4-1	TGCGCCAGCAGCCAAGTAATTACCTCGGAAGCTTTCTTT	CASSQVITSEAFF
16	TRBJ1-5	TRBD1	NA	TRBV4-1	TGCGCCAGCAGCCCGATACAGGGGGCGAGCAATCAGCCCCAGCATTTT	CASSPIQGASNQPQHF
13	TRBJ2-4	TRBD1	NA	TRBV6-5	TGTGCCAGCAGTTACGGACAGGGAAACATTCAGTACTTC	CASSYGQGNIQYF
12	TRBJ2-1	NA	NA	TRBV10-3	TGTGCCATCAGTGAAATAGCCCATGAGCAGTTCTTC	CAISEIAHEQFF
15	TRBJ1-4	TRBD1	NA	TRBV2	TGTGCCAGCCACCGACAGGGGGCTCCTAATGAAAAACTGTTTTTT	CASHRQGAPNEKLFF